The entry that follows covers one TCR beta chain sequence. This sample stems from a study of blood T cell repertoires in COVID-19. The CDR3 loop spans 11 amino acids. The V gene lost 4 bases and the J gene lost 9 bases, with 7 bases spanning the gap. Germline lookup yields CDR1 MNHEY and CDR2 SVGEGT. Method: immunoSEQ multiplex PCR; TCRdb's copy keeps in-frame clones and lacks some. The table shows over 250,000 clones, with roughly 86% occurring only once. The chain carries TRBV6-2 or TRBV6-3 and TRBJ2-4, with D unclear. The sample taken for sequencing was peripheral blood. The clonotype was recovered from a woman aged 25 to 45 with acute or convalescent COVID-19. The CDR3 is CASSSTVIQYF. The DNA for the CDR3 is TGTGCCAGCAGTTCCACGGTCATTCAGTACTTC.